These 18 T cell receptor beta chains share one sample of origin, sequenced in a study of early T cells in non-severe SARS-CoV-2 infection. TCRdb used MiXCR to reprocess the 5' RACE reads, holding one entry per CDR3 protein. The sample lists tens of thousands of distinct CDR3 sequences; over 9% were seen once. Sequencing was carried out using whole blood. The receptor set was obtained from an adult who was a healthcare worker with PCR-confirmed SARS-CoV-2 infection or an uninfected control (not recorded which).

The chain joins TRBV4-1 to TRBJ2-2, with 12 bases aligning to TRBD2. The CDR3 is 17 amino acids. Germline V CDR1 and CDR2: MGHRA, YSYEKL. V shed 4 bases, J shed 0 bases, and the junction held 3 bases outside the gene matches. This CDR3 reads CASSRGLAGPNTGELFF. The CDR3 DNA reads TGCGCCAGCAGCCGCGGACTAGCGGGGCCGAACACCGGGGAGCTGTTTTTT.

The chain has TRBV4-3 and TRBJ2-7; D unclear. This CDR3 has 13 amino acids. Germline V gene data show CDR1 as LGHNA and CDR2 as YSLEER. The V and J ends lost 1 base and 4 bases respectively, with 8 bases between them. The CDR3 protein is CASSQVKGYEQYF. The DNA of the CDR3 is TGCGCCAGCAGCCAAGTAAAGGGTTACGAGCAGTACTTC.

J is TRBJ2-2 and V is TRBV19, with D possibly TRBD2 on 6 matching bases. The CDR3 runs 14 residues. The germline gives CDR1 LNHDA, CDR2 SQIVND (reference sequence). The V end lost 8 bases, the J end lost 5 bases, and 15 bases lay between the germline ends. The CDR3 DNA sequence: TGTGCCAGTGATCAGGGAGGATGGACCGGGGAGCTGTTTTTT. As protein: CASDQGGWTGELFF.

Points on this clonotype: A much more abundant neighbour one base away suggests this may be a read error. J is TRBJ2-1 and V is TRBV5-1; D unresolved. Germline lookup yields CDR1 SGHRS and CDR2 YFSETQ. CDR3 length: 11 amino acids. This chain's CDR3 is CASSLANERFF. Here the CDR3 DNA reads TGCGCCAGCAGCTTGGCCAATGAGCGGTTCTTC.

The V gene is TRBV20-1, the J gene TRBJ1-2, with 9 bases matching TRBD1. CDR3 length equals 14 residues. The germline V gene has CDR1 DFQATT and CDR2 SNEGSKA (reference sequence). V lost 6 bases and J lost 4; bases outside the gene matches: 9. The chain's CDR3 is CSASRDREPYGYTF. CDR3 in DNA: TGCAGTGCATCCCGGGACAGGGAACCCTATGGCTACACCTTC.

This chain links TRBV20-1 with TRBJ2-7, with TRBD2 matching over 7 bases. Per the germline V gene, CDR1 is DFQATT and CDR2 is SNEGSKA (reference sequence). This CDR3 spans 14 amino acids. The CDR3 is CSPSRGGAEGEQYF. Here the CDR3 DNA reads TGCAGCCCTTCAAGGGGAGGGGCTGAGGGCGAGCAGTACTTC.

In this sample, this clonotype turned up many times. The chain uses TRBV7-2 and TRBJ1-5; TRBD1 aligns across 9 bases. The germline CDR1 and CDR2 sequences are SGHTA and FQGNSA. The V segment lost 5 bases and the J segment 6 bases; nucleotides outside the gene matches: 8. The CDR3 is 15 residues long. DNA of the CDR3: TGTGCCAGCAGCCCATGGACAGGGGCGGCTCAGCCCCAGCATTTT. Protein: CASSPWTGAAQPQHF.

This clonotype was detected many times. This chain connects TRBV6-2 or TRBV6-3 to TRBJ1-4; D might be TRBD1 (5 bases). V lost 6 bases to trimming and J lost 10 bases, with 18 bases between them. Germline V gives CDR1 MNHEY, CDR2 SVGEGT. This CDR3 region has 14 residues. The CDR3 DNA follows: TGTGCCAGCAGCCCTCGTTTCTCCGGGGGAAAACTGTTTTTT. Its translation is CASSPRFSGGKLFF.

This clonotype was seen just once. Just one base apart from a much larger clone, this may be a read error. This rearrangement joins TRBV25-1 to TRBJ2-1, with TRBD2 matching over 9 bases. The CDR3 spans 16 residues. Germline V CDR1 and CDR2: MGHDK, SYGVNS. The CDR3 coding sequence is TGTGTCAGCAGCAGCCCCCGGGCTCGAGCGGGGGGTGAGCAGTTCTTC. This gives the protein CVSSSPRARAGGEQFF.

This clonotype was detected only a few times. The chain has TRBV20-1 and TRBJ2-3; 12 bases are a match to TRBD2. J was trimmed by 5 bases and V by 0 bases; bases with no gene match: 15. This CDR3 is 19 amino acids long. Germline CDR1 DFQATT, CDR2 SNEGSKA (reference sequence). The chain's CDR3 is CSARDLESSGGVAVDTQYF. The CDR3 DNA follows: TGCAGTGCTAGAGATTTGGAGTCTAGCGGGGGGGTAGCGGTAGATACGCAGTATTTT.

This clonotype appeared many times. The V call is TRBV20-1, the J call TRBJ2-1, with 14 bases lining up with TRBD2. The junction had 6 bases not matched to a gene; V was cut back by 5 bases and J by 6 bases. Germline V gives CDR1 DFQATT, CDR2 SNEGSKA (reference sequence). This CDR3 has 15 residues. The CDR3 reads CSAYAGTSGSNEQFF. CDR3 DNA: TGCAGTGCTTATGCCGGGACTAGCGGGAGCAATGAGCAGTTCTTC.

The chain recombines TRBV6-5 with TRBJ2-5; D unresolved. Germline values: CDR1 MNHEY, CDR2 SVGAGI. The CDR3 length is 11 residues. Trimming took 7 bases from V and 2 from J, leaving 5 bases between them. This CDR3 reads CASTRQETQYF. The CDR3 DNA follows: TGTGCCAGCACCCGGCAAGAGACCCAGTACTTC.

This clonotype showed up many times. The rearrangement uses TRBV7-2 and TRBJ2-1; 10 bases agree with TRBD1. The trim removed 0 bases at V and 6 bases at J, leaving 14 bases unmatched. There are 19 residues in the CDR3. The germline CDR1 and CDR2 sequences are SGHTA and FQGNSA. CDR3 amino acids: CASSLAPVIVRDRGNEQFF. The CDR3 nucleotides are TGTGCCAGCAGCTTAGCTCCTGTAATAGTCCGGGACAGGGGCAATGAGCAGTTCTTC.

This clonotype has at least ten counts. The V and J genes are TRBV6-5 and TRBJ2-5; 10 bases align to TRBD1. Germline CDR1 MNHEY, CDR2 SVGAGI. The CDR3 runs to 18 residues. The V and J ends lost 2 bases and 4 bases, in that order; junction bases with no gene match: 13. CDR3 protein: CASSYALSGTGVRETQYF. For the CDR3, the DNA is TGTGCCAGCAGTTACGCCTTGTCCGGGACAGGGGTTCGAGAGACCCAGTACTTC.

This clonotype was recorded many times. The rearrangement links TRBV6-6 to TRBJ1-2, with D perhaps TRBD1 (6 bases). V shed 7 bases and J shed 8 bases, with 17 bases lying between them. The CDR3 is 13 residues long. Per germline, CDR1 MNHNY and CDR2 SVGAGI (reference sequence). The CDR3 DNA reads TGTGCCAGCACCCAGGGGAGGGGTCGAGGCTACACCTTC. Amino acid sequence: CASTQGRGRGYTF.

This clonotype was seen only a few times. The chain uses TRBV28 and TRBJ1-2; D is possibly TRBD1 (5 bases). CDR3 size: 13 residues. V lost 3 bases and J lost 3, with 8 bases in between. Germline V gene sequence: CDR1 MDHEN, CDR2 SYDVKM. CDR3 coding DNA: TGTGCCAGCAGTTTCGGGGGACACTATGGCTACACCTTC. Protein product: CASSFGGHYGYTF.

This clonotype was seen a few times. V usage is TRBV6-1 and J usage is TRBJ1-1; no definite D call. The CDR3 has 13 residues. Germline CDR1 reads MNHNS; CDR2 reads SASEGT. Trimming cost V 6 bases and J 4 bases, with 12 bases left between them. The CDR3 nucleotides read TGTGCCAGCAGGGATGGACTGACCACTGAAGCTTTCTTT. Its protein product is CASRDGLTTEAFF.

This clonotype has ten or more counts. CDR3 DNA sequence: TGTGCCAGCAGCTCCCCATCCCGTGATGAGCAGTTCTTC. It specifies CASSSPSRDEQFF. This rearrangement joins TRBV11-2 to TRBJ2-1; D is uncertain. This CDR3 has 13 residues. CDR1 is SGHAT, CDR2 FQNNGV, per germline. Trimming left V 4 bases short and J 8 bases short, with 12 bases between. Full variable domain (rest looked up from reference TRBV11-2 and TRBJ2-1): EAGVAQSPRYKIIEKRQSVAFWCNPISGHATLYWYQQILGQGPKLLIQFQNNGVVDDSQLPKDRFSAERLKGVDSTLKIQPAKLEDSAVYLCASSSPSRDEQFFGPGTRLTVL.